This T cell receptor (beta chain) was identified in a study of blood T cells in healthy people across ages. Study observations and caveats: Measured against age, TCR beta diversity per million T cells decreased in a roughly linear manner.

A sample-barcoded 5' primer and a J-beta primer mix were used in a second PCR of roughly 6 to 11 cycles. Via MiXCR, TCRdb re-called the 5' RACE reads, giving one row per CDR3 protein. The sample records about 720,000 distinct CDR3 sequences, about 20% being singletons. Many counts were recorded for this clonotype. Its specificity is unknown. Trimming stripped 5 bases from V and 5 bases from J, with 22 bases between. The CDR3 contains 16 residues. The chain uses TRBV12-3 or TRBV12-4 and TRBJ2-7, with TRBD1 as a possible D gene (6 bases). This TCR came from a man between 70 and 80 years old in good health. The source material was blood. CDR3 region: CASSDPKSGVSHEQYF. The CDR3, as DNA: TGTGCCAGCAGTGACCCAAAATCAGGGGTGTCCCACGAGCAGTACTTC.